This T cell receptor (beta chain) is drawn from a study of cytomegalovirus exposure and HLA in healthy donors. It was with 60 Vbeta and 13 Jbeta primers that the PCR ran. TCRdb keeps only in-frame clones here, not all; method: immunoSEQ multiplex PCR. The sample carries about 190,000 clones, 70% to 75% recorded once. Trimming removed 5 bases from V and 2 bases from J; junction bases left unmatched: 6. This CDR3 is built from 15 residues. The germline gives CDR1 SGHRS, CDR2 YFSETQ. This TCR was sampled from a man aged 30-40 years in good health and CMV-seropositive. The chain recombines TRBV5-1 with TRBJ2-1, with 8 nucleotides matching TRBD1. Sequenced material: PBMCs. CDR3: CASRPTGDTYNEQFF. CDR3 nucleotides: TGCGCCAGCAGGCCGACAGGGGACACCTACAATGAGCAGTTCTTC.